This T cell receptor beta chain was sequenced in a study of OX40 agonist ivuxolimab in advanced cancers. The study in broad terms: Ivuxolimab was an agonistic, fully human IgG2 monoclonal antibody directed against OX40 (CD134), a costimulatory receptor. The point of sequencing TCRbeta in the periphery was to test whether ivuxolimab changed TCR sequence diversity and drove clonal T-cell expansion. The paper describes the monotherapy dose-escalation part (N of about 47 patients) of the phase I trial of ivuxolimab. Prior anti-PD-1, anti-PD-L1 or anti-CTLA-4 therapy was permitted, and 30% to 45% of dose-escalation patients had received checkpoint inhibitors. Among the approximately 54 dose-escalation patients, some 19 had hepatocellular carcinoma, roughly 15 melanoma, 9 renal cell carcinoma and 9 head and neck cancer. A male proportion of around 83% and a mean age of about 60 years, ranging from 23 to 79, were recorded for the dose-escalation cohort. Intravenous ivuxolimab was administered to patients every 2 weeks at six dose levels: 0.01, 0.1, 0.3, 1.5, 3 and 10 mg/kg. Partial responses occurred in three dose-escalation patients, of whom one had hepatocellular carcinoma and two had cutaneous melanoma. What the study reported, not specific to this receptor: On average, CD8+ T cells showed more expanded clones than CD4+ T cells after ivuxolimab. Low levels of normalized T-cell clonal expansion were also seen in some nonresponding patients. In the 0.1-3.0 mg/kg groups, partial responders had among the lowest normalized peripheral clonal expansion, particularly in CD8+ T cells. The antigen specificity of the peripheral T cells that underwent clonal expansion was not determined. At doses of 0.1 to 3.0 mg/kg, clonal expansion of both CD4+ and CD8+ T cells in blood was seen between baseline and week 6.

CDR1 and CDR2 are drawn from the germline V gene: LGHNA, YNFKEQ. For this chain, trimming is 1 base at the V end and 5 bases at the J end, and the number of junction bases without a gene match is 9. The CDR3, from cysteine to phenylalanine, totals 16 residues. The entry retains the CDR3 DNA only, 48 bases that are in frame from base 1. Genomic DNA was extracted from sorted cells for sequencing of the TCRbeta CDR3 region. TCRbeta CDR3 regions were sequenced using the immunoSEQ Assay. TCRdb limited this immuneACCESS table to in-frame rearrangements with V and J called. A share of clones is missing; checked studies link under half to unresolved V genes, and the rest is unexplained. The sample has about 53,000 clones on record, roughly 84% of them singletons. The ten largest clones take up about 4.5% of the sample. Patients with autoimmune disease history or receiving systemic immunosuppression were excluded from the trial. In every dose cohort, peripheral blood was drawn for TCR sequencing at baseline, cycle 4 day 1, and cycle 7 day 1. Samples were obtained from an open-label, multicenter, first-in-human phase I dose-escalation trial of ivuxolimab. Adults with locally advanced or metastatic head and neck squamous cell, hepatocellular, melanoma or renal cell carcinoma were enrolled in the trial. Before TCR sequencing, CD4+ T cells and CD8+ T cells from peripheral blood were sorted into separate populations.

As concerns this clone: The antigen this receptor binds is unknown. Base qualities were left out, and no much larger clone turns up one base away.

The sequence links TRBV4-2 to TRBJ2-3; 7 bases in the middle match TRBD2. Sequenced here: CD4+ or CD8+ T cells sorted from blood, sampled in a trial of the OX40 agonist ivuxolimab. This TCR came from an adult with an advanced solid tumor such as melanoma, head and neck, liver or kidney cancer. The DNA sequence is given as TGTGCCAGCAGCCAAGTTCAACGGGAGGTACTAGATACGCAGTATTTT. Its protein reads: CASSQVQREVLDTQYF.